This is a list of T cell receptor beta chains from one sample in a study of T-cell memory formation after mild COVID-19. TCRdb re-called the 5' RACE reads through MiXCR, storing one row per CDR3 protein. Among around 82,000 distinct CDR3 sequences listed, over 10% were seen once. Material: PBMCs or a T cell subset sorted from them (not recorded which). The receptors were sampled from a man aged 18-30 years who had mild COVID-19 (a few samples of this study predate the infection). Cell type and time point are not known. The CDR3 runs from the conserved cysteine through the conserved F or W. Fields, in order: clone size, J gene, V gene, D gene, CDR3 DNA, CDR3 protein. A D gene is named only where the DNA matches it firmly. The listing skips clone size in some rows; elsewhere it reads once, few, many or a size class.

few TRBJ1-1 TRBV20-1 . TGCAGTGCTAGAGGCCTTGGGGAAGGGACTGAAGCTTTCTTT CSARGLGEGTEAFF
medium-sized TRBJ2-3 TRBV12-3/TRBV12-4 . TGTGCCAGCGAGTTATACGCGGGGTCAGATACGCAGTATTTT CASELYAGSDTQYF
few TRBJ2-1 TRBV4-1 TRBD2 TGCGCCAGCAGCCAAGATCCAGCGGGGAACAATGAGCAGTTCTTC CASSQDPAGNNEQFF
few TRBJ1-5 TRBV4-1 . TGCGCCAGCAGCCAAGAGGATCCTGGCCAGCCCCAGCATTTT CASSQEDPGQPQHF
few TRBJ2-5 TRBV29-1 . TGCAGCGTTGAGAAAGTTGGACATCTAGAGACCCAGTACTTC CSVEKVGHLETQYF
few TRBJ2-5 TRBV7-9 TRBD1 TGTGCCAGCAGCTTAGTCTCCTGGGGACAGGAAAAAGAGACCCAGTACTTC CASSLVSWGQEKETQYF
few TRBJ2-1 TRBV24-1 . TGTGCCACCAGTGATTTCCACAGGGACGAGCAGTTCTTC CATSDFHRDEQFF
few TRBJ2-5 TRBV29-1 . TGCAGCGTTTGGCGGGCCCAAGAGACCCAGTACTTC CSVWRAQETQYF
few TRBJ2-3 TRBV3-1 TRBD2 TGTGCCAGCAGCCACCGCGGGGCGGGGGGGCCGCATACGCAGTATTTT CASSHRGAGGPHTQYF
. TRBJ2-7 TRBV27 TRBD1 TGTGCCAGCAGTCAAAGGACAGGTTCCTACGAGCAGTACTTC CASSQRTGSYEQYF
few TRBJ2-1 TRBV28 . TGTGCCAGCAGTTGGAGCCCGGGGGCAAACAACAATGAGCAGTTCTTC CASSWSPGANNNEQFF
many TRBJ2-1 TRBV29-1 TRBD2 TGCAGCGTTGGCCCCGGGACTAGCGGGGATGGGCAGTTCTTC CSVGPGTSGDGQFF
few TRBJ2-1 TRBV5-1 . TGCGCCAGCAGCCCGGGCCCGACGGCTAATGAGCAGTTCTTC CASSPGPTANEQFF
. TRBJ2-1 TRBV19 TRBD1 TGTGCCAGTAGCAACAGGGGGCAGTCCTACAATGAGCAGTTCTTC CASSNRGQSYNEQFF
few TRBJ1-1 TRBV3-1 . TGTGCCAGCAGCCAAGACGTCAGGAGGAACACTGAAGCTTTCTTT CASSQDVRRNTEAFF
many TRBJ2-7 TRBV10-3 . TGTGCCATCAGTGAGACAACTAACCACTACGAGCAGTACTTC CAISETTNHYEQYF
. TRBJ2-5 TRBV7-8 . TGTGCCAGCAGCTCAGAGGAGTACCAAGAGACCCAGTACTTC CASSSEEYQETQYF
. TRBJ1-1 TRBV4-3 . TGCGCCAGCAGCCAAGTCGGCCGGAACACTGAAGCTTTCTTT CASSQVGRNTEAFF
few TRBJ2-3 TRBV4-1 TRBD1 TGCGCCAGCAGCCAAGGGACAGGGATCTCGGCAGATACGCAGTATTTT CASSQGTGISADTQYF
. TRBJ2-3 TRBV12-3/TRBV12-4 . TGTGCCAGCAGTTTAAGGGCAGGGACAGATACGCAGTATTTT CASSLRAGTDTQYF
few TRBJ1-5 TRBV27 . TGTGCCAGCAGTTCGGTAGGGCGTCAGCCCCAGCATTTT CASSSVGRQPQHF
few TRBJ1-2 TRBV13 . TGTGCCAGCAGCCCAGGGTACGGGTTAGGTGGCTACACCTTC CASSPGYGLGGYTF
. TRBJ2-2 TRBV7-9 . TGTGCCAGCAGTTTTGGATTTGCCGGGGAGCTGTTTTTT CASSFGFAGELFF
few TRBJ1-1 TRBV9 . TGTGCCAGCAGCTCATCGGGGGGTCTCACTGAAGCTTTCTTT CASSSSGGLTEAFF
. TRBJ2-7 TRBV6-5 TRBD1 TGTGCCAGCAGTGCCGGGACAGGGATGAGGGAGCAGTACTTC CASSAGTGMREQYF
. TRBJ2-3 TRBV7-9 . TGTGCCAGCAGCCCAAGGGGGGGGACTAGCACAGATACGCAGTATTTT CASSPRGGTSTDTQYF
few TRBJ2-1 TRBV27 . TGTGCCAGCAGTTTGGGCAGGCTCAATGAGCAGTTCTTC CASSLGRLNEQFF
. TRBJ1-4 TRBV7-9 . TGTGCCGTCAGCTTACTGCCAGGGGAGGGGGCAACTAATGAAAAACTGTTTTTT CAVSLLPGEGATNEKLFF
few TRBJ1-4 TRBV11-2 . TGTGCCAGCAGCATGGGGGTAATTGAAAAACTGTTTTTT CASSMGVIEKLFF
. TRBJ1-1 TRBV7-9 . TGTGCCAGCAGTCCACCCGACGGAACGAACACTGAAGCTTTCTTT CASSPPDGTNTEAFF
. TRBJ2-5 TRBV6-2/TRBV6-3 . TGTGCCAGCACCGACTCCGGGACAGAGACCCAGTACTTC CASTDSGTETQYF
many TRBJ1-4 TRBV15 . TGTGCCACCAGCAGAGTTGCCGTAGAAAAACTGTTTTTT CATSRVAVEKLFF
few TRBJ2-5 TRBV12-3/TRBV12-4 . TGTGCCAGCAGTTCGGGGGACCCACAGGAGACCCAGTACTTC CASSSGDPQETQYF
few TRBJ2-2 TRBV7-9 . TGTGCCAGCAGCCTCGGCTCCGGGGAGCTGTTTTTT CASSLGSGELFF
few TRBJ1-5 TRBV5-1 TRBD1 TGCGCCAGCAGCTTGGCAGGGGGTTTGGGTCAGCCCCAGCATTTT CASSLAGGLGQPQHF
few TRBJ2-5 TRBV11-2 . TGTGCCAGCAGCAAAGTCTGGGAGACCCAGTACTTC CASSKVWETQYF
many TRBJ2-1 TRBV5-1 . TGCGCCAGCAGCTGGACAGTTTTCTACAATGAGCAGTTCTTC CASSWTVFYNEQFF
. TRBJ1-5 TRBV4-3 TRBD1 TGCGCCAGCAGCCAGTATCTGGGGACAGGGGGTTCCAATCAGCCCCAGCATTTT CASSQYLGTGGSNQPQHF
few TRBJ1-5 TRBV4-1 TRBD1 TGCGCCAGCAGCCCAAGGGACAGCCTTGTCAATAGCAATCAGCCCCAGCATTTT CASSPRDSLVNSNQPQHF
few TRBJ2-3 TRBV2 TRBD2 TGTGCCAGCGGTACTAGCGGGAGCACAGATACGCAGTATTTT CASGTSGSTDTQYF
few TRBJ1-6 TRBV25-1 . TGTGCCAGCAGATCACAGGGAGGAAATTCACCCCTCCACTTT CASRSQGGNSPLHF
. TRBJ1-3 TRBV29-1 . TGCAGCGTTGAAGATACGTTGGCAGGGAGTTCTGGAAACACCATATATTTT CSVEDTLAGSSGNTIYF
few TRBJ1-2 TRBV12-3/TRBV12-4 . TGTGCCAGCAGTTTAGCGCTGCTCGGACAGCATGGCTACACCTTC CASSLALLGQHGYTF
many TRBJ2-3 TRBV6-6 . TGTGCCAGCCAGCGGGTTCCTAGCACAGATACGCAGTATTTT CASQRVPSTDTQYF
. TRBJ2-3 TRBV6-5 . TGTGCCAGCACCCAGGGACGCCGGACCACAGATACGCAGTATTTT CASTQGRRTTDTQYF
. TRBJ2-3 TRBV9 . TGTGCCAGCAGCGATGCGGGGCCTACAGATACGCAGTATTTT CASSDAGPTDTQYF
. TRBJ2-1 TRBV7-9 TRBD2 TGTGCCAGCAGCTCGAGGACTAGCGGGGTAGGCCGGGCCTCCTACAATGAGCAGTTCTTC CASSSRTSGVGRASYNEQFF
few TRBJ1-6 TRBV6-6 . TGTGCCAGCAGTCCCCCTTACGGTAGAAATAATTCACCCCTCCACTTT CASSPPYGRNNSPLHF
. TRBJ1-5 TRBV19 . TGTGCCAGTAGCAATTGGGGCGGCCCCCAGCATTTT CASSNWGGPQHF
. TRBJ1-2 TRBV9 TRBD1 TGTGCCAGCAGCATCCGGACAGGGGGGAACTATGGCTACACCTTC CASSIRTGGNYGYTF
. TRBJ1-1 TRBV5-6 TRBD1 TGTGCCAGCAGCGTTGACACAGGGGGCACTGAAGCTTTCTTT CASSVDTGGTEAFF
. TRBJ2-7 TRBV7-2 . TGTGCCAGCAGCCTGGGGCCGGGGGAGAGCTCCTACGAGCAGTACTTC CASSLGPGESSYEQYF
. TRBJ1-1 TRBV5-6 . TGTGCCAGCAGCTTGGGGGGGACCGGGAAGTTT CASSLGGTGKF